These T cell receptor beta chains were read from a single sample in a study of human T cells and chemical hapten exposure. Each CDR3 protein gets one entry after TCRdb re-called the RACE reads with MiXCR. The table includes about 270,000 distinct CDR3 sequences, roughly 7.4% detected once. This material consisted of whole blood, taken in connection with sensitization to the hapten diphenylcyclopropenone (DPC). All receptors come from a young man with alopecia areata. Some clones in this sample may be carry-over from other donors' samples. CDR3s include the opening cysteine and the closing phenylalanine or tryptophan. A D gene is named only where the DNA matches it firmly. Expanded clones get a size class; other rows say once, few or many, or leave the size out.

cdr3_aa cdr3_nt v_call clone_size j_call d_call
CASSLGQGGDTQYF TGCGCCAGCAGCTTGGGACAGGGGGGAGATACGCAGTATTTT TRBV5-1 many TRBJ2-3 TRBD1
CAISESGTGETQYF TGTGCCATCAGTGAGTCGGGGACAGGAGAGACCCAGTACTTC TRBV10-3 few TRBJ2-5 TRBD1
CASSQDRAAFF TGTGCCAGCAGTCAGGACAGGGCAGCTTTCTTT TRBV2 few TRBJ1-1 TRBD1
CSARGQGRSYNEQFF TGCAGTGCTAGAGGTCAGGGGCGTTCCTACAATGAGCAGTTCTTC TRBV20-1 few TRBJ2-1 -
CASSRRQGNTGELFF TGTGCCAGCAGCCGACGACAGGGGAACACCGGGGAGCTGTTTTTT TRBV3-1 - TRBJ2-2 TRBD1
CASSPWPGGLYYGYTF TGTGCCAGCAGCCCCTGGCCCGGGGGTCTCTACTATGGCTACACCTTC TRBV7-2 - TRBJ1-2 -
CASSVRGGGETQYF TGTGCCAGCAGCGTACGGGGGGGAGGAGAGACCCAGTACTTC TRBV7-9 - TRBJ2-5 TRBD2
CATSRERGGGTDTQYF TGTGCCACCAGCAGAGAGCGGGGGGGCGGCACAGATACGCAGTATTTT TRBV15 - TRBJ2-3 TRBD2
CASSYSSGAPPLGQYF TGTGCCAGCAGTTACTCGAGCGGGGCCCCCCCCCTAGGGCAGTACTTC TRBV6-5 - TRBJ2-7 TRBD2
CASSFGGRPGRAQYF TGTGCCAGCAGTTTTGGAGGTCGACCCGGGAGGGCCCAGTACTTC TRBV12-3/TRBV12-4 - TRBJ2-5 TRBD2
CASSYRGRGQPQHF TGTGCCAGCAGTTACAGGGGGCGCGGTCAGCCCCAGCATTTT TRBV6-6 many TRBJ1-5 TRBD1
CASSMDSSGNTEAFF TGCGCCAGCAGCATGGACTCATCGGGGAACACTGAAGCTTTCTTT TRBV5-1 - TRBJ1-1 -
CATSETLAGDQETQYF TGTGCCACCAGTGAAACACTAGCGGGGGACCAAGAGACCCAGTACTTC TRBV24-1 - TRBJ2-5 TRBD2
CASSHGGLGHTIYF TGCGCCAGCAGCCATGGGGGGCTCGGACACACCATATATTTT TRBV4-3 few TRBJ1-3 -
CASSYTGQGGTQPQHF TGTGCCAGCAGTTACACGGGACAGGGAGGAACTCAGCCCCAGCATTTT TRBV6-2/TRBV6-3 - TRBJ1-5 TRBD1
CASSLGPGVHEQFF TGTGCCAGCAGCTTAGGTCCAGGGGTCCATGAGCAGTTCTTC TRBV7-2 few TRBJ2-1 -
CSAPRETEAFF TGCAGTGCTCCTCGGGAGACTGAAGCTTTCTTT TRBV20-1 few TRBJ1-1 -